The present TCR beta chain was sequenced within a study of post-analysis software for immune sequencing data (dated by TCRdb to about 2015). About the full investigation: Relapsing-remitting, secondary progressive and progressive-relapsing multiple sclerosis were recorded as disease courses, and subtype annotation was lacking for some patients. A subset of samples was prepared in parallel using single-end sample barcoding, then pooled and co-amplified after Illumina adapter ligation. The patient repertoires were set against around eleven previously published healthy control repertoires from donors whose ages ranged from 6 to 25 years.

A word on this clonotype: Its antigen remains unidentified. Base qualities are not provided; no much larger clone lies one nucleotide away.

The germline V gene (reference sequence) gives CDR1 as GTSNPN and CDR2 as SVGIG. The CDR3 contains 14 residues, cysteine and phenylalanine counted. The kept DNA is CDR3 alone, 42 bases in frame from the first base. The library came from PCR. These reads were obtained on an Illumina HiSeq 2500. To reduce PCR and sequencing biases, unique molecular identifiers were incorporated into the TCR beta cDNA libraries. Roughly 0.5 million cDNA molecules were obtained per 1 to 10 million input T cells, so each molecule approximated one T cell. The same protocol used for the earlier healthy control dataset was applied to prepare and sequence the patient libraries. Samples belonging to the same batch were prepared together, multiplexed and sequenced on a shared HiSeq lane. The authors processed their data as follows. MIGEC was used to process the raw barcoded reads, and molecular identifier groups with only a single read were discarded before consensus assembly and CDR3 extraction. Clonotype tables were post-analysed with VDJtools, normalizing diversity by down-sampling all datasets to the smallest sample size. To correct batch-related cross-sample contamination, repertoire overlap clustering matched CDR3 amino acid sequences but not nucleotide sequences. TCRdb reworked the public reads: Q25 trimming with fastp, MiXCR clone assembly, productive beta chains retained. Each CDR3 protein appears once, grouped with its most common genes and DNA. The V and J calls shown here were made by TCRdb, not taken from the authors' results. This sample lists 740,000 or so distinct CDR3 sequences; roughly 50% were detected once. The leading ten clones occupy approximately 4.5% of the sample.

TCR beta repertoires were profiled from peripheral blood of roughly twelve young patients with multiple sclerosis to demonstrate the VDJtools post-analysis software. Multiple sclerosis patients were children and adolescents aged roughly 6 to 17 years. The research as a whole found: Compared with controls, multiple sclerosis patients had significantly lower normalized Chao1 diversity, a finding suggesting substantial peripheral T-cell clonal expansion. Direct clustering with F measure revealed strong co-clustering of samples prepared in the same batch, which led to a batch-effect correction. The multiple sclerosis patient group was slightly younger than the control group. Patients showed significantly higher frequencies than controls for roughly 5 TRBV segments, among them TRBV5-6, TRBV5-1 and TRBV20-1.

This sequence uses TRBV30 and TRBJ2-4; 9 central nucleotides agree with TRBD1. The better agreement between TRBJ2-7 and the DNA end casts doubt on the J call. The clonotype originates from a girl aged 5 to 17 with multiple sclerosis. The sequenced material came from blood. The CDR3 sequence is CAWGPGTGNHEQYF. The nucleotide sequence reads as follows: TGTGCCTGGGGACCCGGGACAGGGAATCACGAGCAGTACTTC.